This T cell receptor (beta chain) was recovered during a study of T cell responses to AZD1222 COVID-19 vaccine. The method was immunoSEQ multiplex PCR; TCRdb's version includes in-frame clones alone and lacks a portion of them. The sample holds some 150,000 clones; approximately 91% are singletons and the top ten take 1.6%. Overall study findings and caveats: Close to half of spike-specific TCRs reportedly recognize unmutated variant regions. Among those given AZD1222, only 5 to 7 were seropositive at baseline.

This clone was observed a few times. Its antigen is still unknown. The V segment lost 6 bases and the J segment 10 bases; nucleotides outside the gene matches: 12. This CDR3 comprises 14 residues. CDR1 LNHDA and CDR2 SQIVND come from the germline V gene (reference sequence). Specimen: peripheral blood, collected on day 0 of AZD1222 vaccination. The TCR comes from an adult in good health. The gene calls are TRBV19 and TRBJ2-1, with 7 bases fitting TRBD1. CDR3 amino acids: CASRPRTGRWEQFF. Here the CDR3 DNA reads TGTGCCAGTAGACCCCGGACAGGACGGTGGGAGCAGTTCTTC.